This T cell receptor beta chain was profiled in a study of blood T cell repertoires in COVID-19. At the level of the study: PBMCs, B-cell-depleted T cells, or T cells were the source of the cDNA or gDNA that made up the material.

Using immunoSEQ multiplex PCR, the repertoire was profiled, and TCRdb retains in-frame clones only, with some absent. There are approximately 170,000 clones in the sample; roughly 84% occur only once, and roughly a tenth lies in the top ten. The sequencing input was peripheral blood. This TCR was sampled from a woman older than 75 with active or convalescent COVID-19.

CDR3 region: CASSLWAGEDEAFF. The CDR3 DNA reads as TGTGCCAGCAGCTTGTGGGCAGGGGAAGATGAAGCTTTCTTT. The chain couples TRBV5-8 to TRBJ1-1; D is perhaps TRBD1 (6 bases). Deletions cut 1 base from V and 7 bases from J, with 14 bases between. CDR1 and CDR2 from the germline V gene are SGHTS and YDEGEE. The CDR3 sequence is 14 residues long.